This TCR beta chain is drawn from a study of cytomegalovirus exposure and HLA in healthy donors. The V end lost 4 bases, the J end lost 6 bases, and 9 bases lay between the germline ends. The CDR3 is 13 residues long. Looked up from germline, CDR1 is LGHNA and CDR2 is YNFKEQ. The PCR had 60 Vbeta and 13 Jbeta primers. Sequencing used immunoSEQ multiplex PCR; TCRdb keeps in-frame clones, though not all of them. Of 150,000 to 200,000 clones in the sample, roughly 85% are singletons; the top ten hold about 2%. The sample comprised PBMCs. This TCR was recovered from a man aged 18 to 30 in good health and CMV-seropositive. The rearrangement uses TRBV4-2 and TRBJ2-2, with D unclear. The CDR3 spells CASSLPVAGELFF. The DNA for the CDR3 is TGTGCCAGCAGCCTCCCGGTCGCCGGGGAGCTGTTTTTT.